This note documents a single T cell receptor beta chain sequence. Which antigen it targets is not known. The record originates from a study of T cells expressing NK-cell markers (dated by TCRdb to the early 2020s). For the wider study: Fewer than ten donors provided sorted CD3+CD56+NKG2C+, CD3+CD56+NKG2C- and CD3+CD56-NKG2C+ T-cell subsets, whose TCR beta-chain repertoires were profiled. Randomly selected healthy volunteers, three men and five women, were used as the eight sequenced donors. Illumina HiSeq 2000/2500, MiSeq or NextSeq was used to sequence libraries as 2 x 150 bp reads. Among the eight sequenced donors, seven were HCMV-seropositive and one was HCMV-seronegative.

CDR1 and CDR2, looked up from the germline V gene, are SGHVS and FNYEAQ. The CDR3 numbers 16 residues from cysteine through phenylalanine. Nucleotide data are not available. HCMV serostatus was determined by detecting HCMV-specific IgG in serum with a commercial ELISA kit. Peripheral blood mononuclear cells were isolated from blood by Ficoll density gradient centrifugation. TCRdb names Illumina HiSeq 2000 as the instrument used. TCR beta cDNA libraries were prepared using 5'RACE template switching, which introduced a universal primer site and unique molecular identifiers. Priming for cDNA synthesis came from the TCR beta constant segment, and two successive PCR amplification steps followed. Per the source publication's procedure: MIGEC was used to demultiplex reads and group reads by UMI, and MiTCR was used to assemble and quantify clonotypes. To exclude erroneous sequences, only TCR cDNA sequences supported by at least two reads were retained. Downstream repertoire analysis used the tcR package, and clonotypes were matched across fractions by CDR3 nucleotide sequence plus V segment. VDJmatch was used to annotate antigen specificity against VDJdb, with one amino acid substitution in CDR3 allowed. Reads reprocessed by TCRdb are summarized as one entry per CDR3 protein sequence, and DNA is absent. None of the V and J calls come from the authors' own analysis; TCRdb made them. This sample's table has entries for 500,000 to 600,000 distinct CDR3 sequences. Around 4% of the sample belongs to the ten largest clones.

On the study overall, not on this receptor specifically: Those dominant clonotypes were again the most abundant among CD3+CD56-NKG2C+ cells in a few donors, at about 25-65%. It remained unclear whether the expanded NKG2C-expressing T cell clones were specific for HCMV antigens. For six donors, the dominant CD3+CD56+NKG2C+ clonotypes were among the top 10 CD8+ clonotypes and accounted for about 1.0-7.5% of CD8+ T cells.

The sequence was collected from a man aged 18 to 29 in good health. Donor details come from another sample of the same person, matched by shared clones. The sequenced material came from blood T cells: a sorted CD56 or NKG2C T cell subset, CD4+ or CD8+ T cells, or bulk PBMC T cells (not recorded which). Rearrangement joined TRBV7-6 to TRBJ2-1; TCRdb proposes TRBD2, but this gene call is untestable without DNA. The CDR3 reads CASTEVPAGGRPEQFF.